The text below deals with one T cell receptor (beta chain). Per the study methods: Using reference gene primer amplification, nucleated cell counts were estimated. Assay: immunoSEQ multiplex PCR; the TCRdb copy retains only in-frame clones and omits some. V, J and clone size reflect that table, while D and trimming were determined from the DNA. The table has about 130,000 clones, about four fifths seen once. The germline gives CDR1 MNHEY, CDR2 SVGAGI. The V end was cut by 6 bases, the J end by 0 bases, with 11 bases between. This CDR3 is built from 14 residues. The data stem from a study of blood T cell repertoires in COVID-19. Study-wide background: There were acute and convalescent COVID-19 samples, and they came from the United States, Italy and Spain. PBMCs, B-cell-depleted T cells, or T cells provided the cDNA or gDNA that made up the material.

The chain couples TRBV6-5 to TRBJ1-1, with D possibly TRBD1 on 5 matching bases. The TCR comes from a woman aged 55-70 years with acute or convalescent COVID-19. Sequenced material: peripheral blood. DNA for the CDR3: TGTGCCAGCAGCCTCAGGGATATGAACACTGAAGCTTTCTTT. Translated: CASSLRDMNTEAFF.